This T cell receptor beta chain was retrieved from a study of blood T cell repertoires in COVID-19. This table comes from immunoSEQ multiplex PCR, and its TCRdb copy is limited to in-frame clones, with some not included. The sample records some 100,000 clones, about nine tenths being singletons. Trimming removed 6 bases from V and 7 bases from J, with 18 bases in between. CDR1 and CDR2 from the germline V gene are MNHEY and SVGAGI. The CDR3 extends over 15 amino acids. The chain combines TRBV6-5 with TRBJ2-2, with TRBD2 as a possible D gene (6 bases). This TCR was sampled from a man in his fifties with acute or convalescent COVID-19. The sample comprised peripheral blood. Written as DNA, the CDR3 is TGTGCCAGCAGGCCGAGGAGGGCCCTTGTCGGGGAGCTGTTTTTT. Its protein is CASRPRRALVGELFF.